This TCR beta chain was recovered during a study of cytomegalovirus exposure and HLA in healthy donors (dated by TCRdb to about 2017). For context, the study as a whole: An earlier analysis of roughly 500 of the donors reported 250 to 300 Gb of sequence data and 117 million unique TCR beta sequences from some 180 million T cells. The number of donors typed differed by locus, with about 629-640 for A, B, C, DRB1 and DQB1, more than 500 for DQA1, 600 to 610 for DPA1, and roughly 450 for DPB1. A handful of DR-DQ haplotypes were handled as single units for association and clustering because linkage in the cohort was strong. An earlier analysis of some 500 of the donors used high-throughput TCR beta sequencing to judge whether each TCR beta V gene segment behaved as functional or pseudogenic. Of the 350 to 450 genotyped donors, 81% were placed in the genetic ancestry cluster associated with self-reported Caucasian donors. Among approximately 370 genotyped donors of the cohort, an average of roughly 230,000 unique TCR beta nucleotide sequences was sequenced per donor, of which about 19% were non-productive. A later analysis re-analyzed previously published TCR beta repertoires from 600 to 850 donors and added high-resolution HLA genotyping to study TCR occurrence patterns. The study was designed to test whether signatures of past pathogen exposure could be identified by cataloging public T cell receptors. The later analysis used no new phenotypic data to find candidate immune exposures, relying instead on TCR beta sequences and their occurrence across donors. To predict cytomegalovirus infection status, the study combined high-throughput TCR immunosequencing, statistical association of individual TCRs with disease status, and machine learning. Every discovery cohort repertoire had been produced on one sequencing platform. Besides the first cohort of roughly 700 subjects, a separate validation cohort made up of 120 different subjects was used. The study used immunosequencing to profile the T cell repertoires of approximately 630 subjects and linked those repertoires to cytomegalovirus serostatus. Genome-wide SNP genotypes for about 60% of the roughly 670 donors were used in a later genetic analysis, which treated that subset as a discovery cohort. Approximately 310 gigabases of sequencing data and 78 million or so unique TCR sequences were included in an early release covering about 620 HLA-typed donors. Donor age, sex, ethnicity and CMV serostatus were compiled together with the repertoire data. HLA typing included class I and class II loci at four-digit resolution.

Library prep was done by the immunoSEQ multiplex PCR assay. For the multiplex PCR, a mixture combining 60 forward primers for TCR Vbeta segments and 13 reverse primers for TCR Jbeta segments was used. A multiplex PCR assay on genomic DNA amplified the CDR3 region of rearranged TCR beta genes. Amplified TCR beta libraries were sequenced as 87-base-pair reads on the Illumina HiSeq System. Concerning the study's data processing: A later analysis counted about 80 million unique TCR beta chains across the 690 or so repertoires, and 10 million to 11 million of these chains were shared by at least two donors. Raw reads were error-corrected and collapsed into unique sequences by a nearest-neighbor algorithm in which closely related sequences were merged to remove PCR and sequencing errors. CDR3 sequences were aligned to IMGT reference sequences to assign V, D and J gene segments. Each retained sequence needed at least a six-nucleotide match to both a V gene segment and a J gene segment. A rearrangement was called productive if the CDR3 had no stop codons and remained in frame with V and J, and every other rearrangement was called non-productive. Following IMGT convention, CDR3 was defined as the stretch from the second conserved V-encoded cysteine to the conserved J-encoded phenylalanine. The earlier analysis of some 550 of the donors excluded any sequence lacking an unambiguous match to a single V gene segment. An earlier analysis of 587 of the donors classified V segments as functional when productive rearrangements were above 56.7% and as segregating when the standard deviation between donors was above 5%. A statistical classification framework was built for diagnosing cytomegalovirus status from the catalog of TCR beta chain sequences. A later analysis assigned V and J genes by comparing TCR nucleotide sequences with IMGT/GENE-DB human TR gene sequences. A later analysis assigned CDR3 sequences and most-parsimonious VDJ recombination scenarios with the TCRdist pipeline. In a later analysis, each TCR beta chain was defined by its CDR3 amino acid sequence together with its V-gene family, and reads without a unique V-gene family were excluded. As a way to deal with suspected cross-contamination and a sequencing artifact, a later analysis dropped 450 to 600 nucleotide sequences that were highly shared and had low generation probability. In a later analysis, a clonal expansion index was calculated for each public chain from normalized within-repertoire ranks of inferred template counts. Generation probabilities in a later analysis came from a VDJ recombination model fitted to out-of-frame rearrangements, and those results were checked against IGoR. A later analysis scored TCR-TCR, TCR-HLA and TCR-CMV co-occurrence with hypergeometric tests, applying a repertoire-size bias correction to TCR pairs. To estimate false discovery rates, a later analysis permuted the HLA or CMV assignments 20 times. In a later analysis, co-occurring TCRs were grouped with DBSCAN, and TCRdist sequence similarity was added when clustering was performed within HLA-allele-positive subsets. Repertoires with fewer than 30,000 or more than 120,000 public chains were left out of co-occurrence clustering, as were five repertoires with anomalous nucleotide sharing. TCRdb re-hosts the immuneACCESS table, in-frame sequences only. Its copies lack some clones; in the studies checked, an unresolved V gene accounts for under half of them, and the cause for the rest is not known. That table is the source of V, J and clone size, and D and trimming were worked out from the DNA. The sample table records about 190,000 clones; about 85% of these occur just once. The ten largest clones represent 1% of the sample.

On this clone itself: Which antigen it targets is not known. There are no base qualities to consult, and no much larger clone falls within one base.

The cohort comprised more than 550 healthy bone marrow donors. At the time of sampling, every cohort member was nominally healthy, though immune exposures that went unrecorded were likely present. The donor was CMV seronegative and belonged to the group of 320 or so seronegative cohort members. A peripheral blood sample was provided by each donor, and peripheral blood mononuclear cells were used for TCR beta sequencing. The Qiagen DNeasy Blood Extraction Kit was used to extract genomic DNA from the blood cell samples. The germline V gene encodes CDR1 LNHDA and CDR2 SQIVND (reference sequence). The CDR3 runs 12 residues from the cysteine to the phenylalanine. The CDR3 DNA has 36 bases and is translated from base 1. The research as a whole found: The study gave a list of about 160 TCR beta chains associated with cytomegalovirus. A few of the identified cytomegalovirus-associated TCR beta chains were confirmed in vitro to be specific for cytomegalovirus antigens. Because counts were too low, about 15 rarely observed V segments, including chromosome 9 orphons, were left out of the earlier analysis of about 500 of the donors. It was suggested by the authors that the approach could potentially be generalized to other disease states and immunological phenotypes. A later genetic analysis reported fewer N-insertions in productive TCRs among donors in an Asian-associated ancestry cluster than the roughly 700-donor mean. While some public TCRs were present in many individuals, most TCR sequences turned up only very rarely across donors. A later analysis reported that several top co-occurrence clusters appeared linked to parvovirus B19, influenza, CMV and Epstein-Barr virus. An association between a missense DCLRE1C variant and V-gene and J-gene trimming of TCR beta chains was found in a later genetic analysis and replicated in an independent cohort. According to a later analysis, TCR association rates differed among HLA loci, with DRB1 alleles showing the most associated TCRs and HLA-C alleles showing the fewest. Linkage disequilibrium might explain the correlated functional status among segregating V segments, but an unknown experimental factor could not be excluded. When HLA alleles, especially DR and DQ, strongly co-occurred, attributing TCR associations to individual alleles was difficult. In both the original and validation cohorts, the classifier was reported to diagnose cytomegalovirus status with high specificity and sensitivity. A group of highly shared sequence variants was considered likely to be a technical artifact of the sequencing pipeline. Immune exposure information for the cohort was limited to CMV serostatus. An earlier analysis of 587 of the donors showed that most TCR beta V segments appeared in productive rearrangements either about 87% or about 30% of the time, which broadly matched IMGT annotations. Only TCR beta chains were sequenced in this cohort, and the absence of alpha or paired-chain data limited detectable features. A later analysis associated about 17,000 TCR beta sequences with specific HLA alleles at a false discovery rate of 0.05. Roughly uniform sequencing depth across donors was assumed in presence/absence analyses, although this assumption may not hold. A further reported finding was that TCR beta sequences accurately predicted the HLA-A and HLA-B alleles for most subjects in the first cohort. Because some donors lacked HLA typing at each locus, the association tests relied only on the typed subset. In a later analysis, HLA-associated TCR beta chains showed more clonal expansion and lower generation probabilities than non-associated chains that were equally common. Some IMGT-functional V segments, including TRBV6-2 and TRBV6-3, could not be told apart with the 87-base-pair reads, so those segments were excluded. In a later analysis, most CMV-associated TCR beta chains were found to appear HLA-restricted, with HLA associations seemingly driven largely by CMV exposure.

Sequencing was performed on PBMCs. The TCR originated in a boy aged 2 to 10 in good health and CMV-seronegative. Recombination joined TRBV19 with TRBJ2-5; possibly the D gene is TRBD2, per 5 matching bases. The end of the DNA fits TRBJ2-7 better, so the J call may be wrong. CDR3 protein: CASEGSSYEQYF. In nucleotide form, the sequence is TGTGCCAGTGAGGGAAGCTCCTACGAGCAGTACTTC.